This T cell receptor (beta chain) was documented in a study of cytomegalovirus exposure and HLA in healthy donors (dated by TCRdb to the late 2010s). Study-wide context: In an earlier analysis of 587 of the donors, approximately 300 Gb of sequence data and just under 120 million unique TCR beta sequences from about 190 million T cells were reported. Roughly 300 gigabases of sequencing data and 75 million to 85 million unique TCR sequences made up an early release that covered approximately 650 HLA-typed donors. The genetic ancestry cluster associated with self-reported Caucasian donors included 81% of the roughly 390 genotyped donors. The study was designed to test whether signatures of past pathogen exposure could be identified by cataloging public T cell receptors. Using immunosequencing, the study profiled T cell repertoires from roughly 650 subjects and related those repertoires to cytomegalovirus serostatus. Besides the first cohort of 500 to 700 subjects, a separate validation cohort made up of 120 different subjects was used. To predict cytomegalovirus infection status, the study brought together high-throughput TCR immunosequencing, statistical association of individual TCRs with disease status, and machine learning. A later analysis re-examined previously published TCR beta repertoires from more than 650 donors and added high-resolution HLA genotyping to investigate patterns of TCR occurrence. The later analysis used no new phenotypic data to find candidate immune exposures, relying instead on TCR beta sequences and their occurrence across donors. In an earlier analysis of around 540 of the donors, high-throughput TCR beta sequencing was used to judge whether each TCR beta V gene segment behaved as functional or pseudogenic. Alongside the repertoire data, information on donor age, sex, ethnicity and CMV serostatus was compiled. A later genetic analysis took genome-wide SNP genotypes for about 65% of the 666 donors and used that subset as a discovery cohort. All discovery cohort repertoires had been generated using a single sequencing platform. Class I and class II HLA loci were covered by the typing at four-digit resolution. Typing coverage varied by locus: roughly 629-640 donors for A, B, C, DRB1 and DQB1; roughly 560 for DQA1; more than 600 for DPA1; around 450 for DPB1. Several DR-DQ haplotypes were handled as single units for association and clustering, since linkage in the cohort was strong. Across 300 to 400 genotyped donors of the cohort, an average of 235,054 unique TCR beta nucleotide sequences per donor were sequenced, and approximately 17% of those sequences were non-productive. What the work shows at the level of the full study, not this receptor alone: In both the original and validation cohorts, the classifier was reported to diagnose cytomegalovirus status with high specificity and sensitivity. A later analysis found that TCR association rates varied across HLA loci, with DRB1 alleles showing the most associated TCRs and HLA-C alleles the fewest. A later analysis found that most CMV-associated TCR beta chains appeared HLA-restricted, with HLA associations seemingly driven largely by CMV exposure. The authors suggested that the approach could potentially be generalized to other disease states and immunological phenotypes. HLA typing was unavailable for some donors at each locus, so association tests used only the typed subset. Correlated functional status among segregating V segments might reflect linkage disequilibrium, but an unknown experimental factor could not be ruled out. Strong co-occurrence of HLA alleles, especially DR and DQ, made assigning TCR associations to individual alleles difficult. Three of the identified cytomegalovirus-associated TCR beta chains were confirmed in vitro to be specific for cytomegalovirus antigens. The sequencing pipeline was judged likely to have produced a cluster of highly shared sequence variants as a technical artifact. The study gave a list of under 200 TCR beta chains associated with cytomegalovirus. A further reported finding was that TCR beta sequences accurately predicted the HLA-A and HLA-B alleles for most subjects in the first cohort. In a later analysis, several top co-occurrence clusters were reported to appear linked to parvovirus B19, influenza, CMV and Epstein-Barr virus. CMV serostatus was the only immune exposure information available for the cohort. An association between a missense DCLRE1C variant and V-gene and J-gene trimming of TCR beta chains was found in a later genetic analysis and replicated in an independent cohort. Across donors, most TCR sequences were observed very rarely, whereas some public TCRs were present in many individuals. At a false discovery rate of 0.05, a later analysis linked approximately 18,000 TCR beta sequences to specific HLA alleles. In an earlier analysis of about 600 of the donors, most TCR beta V segments appeared in productive rearrangements about 87% or about 30% of the time, broadly matching IMGT annotations. In a later analysis, HLA-associated TCR beta chains were found to be more clonally expanded and to have lower generation probabilities than equally common non-associated chains. Sequencing depth was assumed to be roughly uniform across donors in the presence/absence analyses, though that assumption may not hold. This cohort had only TCR beta chains sequenced, and the lack of alpha or paired-chain data limited which features could be detected. Because counts were too low, 15 to 20 rarely observed V segments, including chromosome 9 orphons, were excluded from the earlier analysis of under 650 of the donors. In a later genetic analysis, fewer N-insertions in productive TCRs were reported among donors in an Asian-associated ancestry cluster than the roughly 670-donor mean. The 87-base-pair reads could not distinguish some IMGT-functional V segments, including TRBV6-2 and TRBV6-3, so those segments were excluded.

The cohort comprised around 700 healthy bone marrow donors. Cohort members were all nominally healthy when sampled, although unrecorded immune exposures were likely present. The donor was CMV seropositive and belonged to the group of 250 to 300 seropositive cohort members. A peripheral blood sample was provided by each donor, and peripheral blood mononuclear cells were used for TCR beta sequencing. Genomic DNA was extracted from the blood cell samples with the Qiagen DNeasy Blood Extraction Kit. Libraries were made using the immunoSEQ multiplex PCR assay. The multiplex PCR relied on a mix of 60 forward primers for TCR Vbeta segments and 13 reverse primers for TCR Jbeta segments. The CDR3 region of rearranged TCR beta genes was amplified from genomic DNA by a multiplex PCR assay. The Illumina HiSeq System was used to sequence the amplified TCR beta libraries as 87-base-pair reads. In the authors' own workflow: Across the 600 to 700 repertoires, a later analysis counted tens of millions of unique TCR beta chains, around 10 million of which were shared by at least two donors. Raw reads were error-corrected and collapsed into unique sequences by a nearest-neighbor algorithm in which closely related sequences were merged to remove PCR and sequencing errors. CDR3 sequences were aligned to IMGT reference sequences to assign V, D and J gene segments. For a sequence to be retained, at least a six-nucleotide match to both a V gene segment and a J gene segment was required. Rearrangements were classified as productive when the CDR3 lacked stop codons and remained in frame with V and J, and all other rearrangements were classified as non-productive. CDR3 was defined according to IMGT convention as the region running from the second conserved V-encoded cysteine to the conserved J-encoded phenylalanine. Sequences without an unambiguous match to a single V gene segment were excluded from the earlier analysis of about 600 of the donors. In an earlier analysis of 587 of the donors, a V segment was called functional when productive rearrangements were above 56.7%, and segregating when the standard deviation between donors exceeded 5%. To diagnose cytomegalovirus status from the catalog of TCR beta chain sequences, a statistical classification framework was built. A later analysis assigned V and J genes by comparing TCR nucleotide sequences with IMGT/GENE-DB human TR gene sequences. In a later analysis, CDR3 sequences and most-parsimonious VDJ recombination scenarios were assigned using the TCRdist pipeline. In a later analysis, every TCR beta chain was defined by the combination of its CDR3 amino acid sequence and its V-gene family, and reads without a unique V-gene family were dropped. As a way to deal with suspected cross-contamination and a sequencing artifact, a later analysis dropped 640 or so nucleotide sequences that were highly shared and had low generation probability. For each public chain, a later analysis derived a clonal expansion index from normalized ranks of inferred template counts within each repertoire. In a later analysis, generation probabilities were computed using a VDJ recombination model fitted to out-of-frame rearrangements, and the results were checked against IGoR. A later analysis scored TCR-TCR, TCR-HLA and TCR-CMV co-occurrence with hypergeometric tests, applying a repertoire-size bias correction to TCR pairs. False discovery rates were estimated in a later analysis by permuting HLA or CMV assignments 20 times. In a later analysis, co-occurring TCRs were grouped using DBSCAN, and TCRdist sequence similarity was added for clustering within HLA-allele-positive subsets. Repertoires with fewer than 30,000 or more than 120,000 public chains were left out of co-occurrence clustering, as were about 5 repertoires with anomalous nucleotide sharing. Imported from immuneACCESS, the table was reduced by TCRdb to in-frame sequences with V and J called. These copies leave out some clones; in studies compared against another copy, an unresolved V gene accounts for under half, and the cause of the remainder is not known. The DNA gave D and trimming, while V, J and clone size come from that table. Across this sample there are 100,000 to 150,000 clones, with 65% to 85% seen only once. The ten most abundant clones make up just under 3% of the sample.

The CDR3, cysteine through phenylalanine, is 16 amino acids long. Only the CDR3 portion is preserved as DNA: 48 bases, with reading frame beginning at the first base. CDR1 GTSNPN and CDR2 SVGIG are derived from the germline V gene (reference sequence). Germline trimming amounts to 0 bases on V and 4 bases on J, with 10 as the count of junction bases outside the gene matches. As to this clone: The antigen it binds to is not known. No qualities accompany the bases; no much larger clone lies one base away.

The clonotype comes from a woman aged 40 to 49 in good health and CMV-seropositive. Sequencing was performed on PBMCs. The chain uses TRBV30 and TRBJ2-7; 9 bases in the junction line up with TRBD1. CDR3 sequence: CAWSVGPRDRVYEQYF. In nucleotide form, the sequence is TGTGCCTGGAGTGTCGGTCCCCGGGACAGGGTTTACGAGCAGTACTTC.